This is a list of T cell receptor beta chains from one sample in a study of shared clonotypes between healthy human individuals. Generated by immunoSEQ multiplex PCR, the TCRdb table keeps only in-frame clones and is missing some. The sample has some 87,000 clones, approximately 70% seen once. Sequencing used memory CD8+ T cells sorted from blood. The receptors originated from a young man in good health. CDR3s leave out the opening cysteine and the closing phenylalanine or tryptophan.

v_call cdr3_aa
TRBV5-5 ASSFWDEQF
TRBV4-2 ASSFWGGSLDEQF
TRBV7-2 ASSGDRFYEQY
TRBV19 ASSMVLLGGTDTQY
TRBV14 ASSQDRSYT
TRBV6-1 ASSDEIRNTEAF
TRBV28 ACLAAGRRGEQY
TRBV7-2 ASSLAGASGPVLQY
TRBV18 ASSPYSGTTHSGANVLT
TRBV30 AWSPPGDTIY
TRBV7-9 ASSHPAGRTGELF
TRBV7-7 ASSPSAGGTEAF
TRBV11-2 ASSVDPREVF
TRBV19 ASSLAGAYEQY
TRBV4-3 ASSQVLGLTGELF
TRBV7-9 ASSLALGQGFFGYT
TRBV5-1 ASSLGQTYNEQF
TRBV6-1 ASSANMEANIQY
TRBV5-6 ASSLWVGVYEQY
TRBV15 ATSRDPGGSRSDTQY
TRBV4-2 ASSQGKVDEQF
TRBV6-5 ASSYSGTSSNEQF
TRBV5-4 ASYWDTRQSRANVLT
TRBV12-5 ASGRDSYEQY
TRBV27 ASSLAHNTYEQY
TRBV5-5 ASSLNFGKSYGYT
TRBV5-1 ASSPRTGNVLTEAF
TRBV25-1 ASEEGADTEAF
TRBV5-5 ASSSSGTDPVEF
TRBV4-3 ASSRGGSYNEQF
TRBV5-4 ASSFLAGAEY
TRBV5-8 ASSLGSSGANVLT
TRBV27 ASSPGGYGYT
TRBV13 ASKWVSYNEQF
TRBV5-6 ASSLVGTNTEAF
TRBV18 ASFPLTGGFVAGNTIY
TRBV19 ASSLGQAIYNEQF
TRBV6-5 ASSYEQVQF
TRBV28 ASSTSVGLEGEQY
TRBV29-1 SVEGLAGEGEQY
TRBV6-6 ASSDTGGNQPQH
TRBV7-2 ASSLGGQRQAF
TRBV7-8 ASSPLAGSSTDTQY
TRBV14 ASSQARATTQY
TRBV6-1 ASSEVGGTSGRENEQF
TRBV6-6 ASRQRSEVAGNTIY
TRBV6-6 ASSPPGNVNEKLF
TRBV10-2 ASRLDSHNQPQH